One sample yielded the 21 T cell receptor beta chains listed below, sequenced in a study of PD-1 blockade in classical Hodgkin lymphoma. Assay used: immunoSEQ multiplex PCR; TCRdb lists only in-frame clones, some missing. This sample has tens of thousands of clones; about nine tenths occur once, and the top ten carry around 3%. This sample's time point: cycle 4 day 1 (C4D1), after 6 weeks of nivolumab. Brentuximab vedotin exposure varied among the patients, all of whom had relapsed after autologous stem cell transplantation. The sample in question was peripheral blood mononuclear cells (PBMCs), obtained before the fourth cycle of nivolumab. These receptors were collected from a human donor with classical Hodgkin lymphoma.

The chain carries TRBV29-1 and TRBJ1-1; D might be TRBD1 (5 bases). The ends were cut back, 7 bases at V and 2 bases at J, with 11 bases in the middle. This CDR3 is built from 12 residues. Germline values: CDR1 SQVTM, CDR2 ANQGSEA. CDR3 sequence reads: CSAGGANTEAFF. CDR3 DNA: TGCAGCGCTGGGGGAGCCAACACTGAAGCTTTCTTT. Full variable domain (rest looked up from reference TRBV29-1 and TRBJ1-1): SAVISQKPSRDICQRGTSLTIQCQVDSQVTMMFWYRQQPGQSLTLIATANQGSEATYESGFVIDKFPISRPNLTFSTLTVSNMSPEDSSIYLCSAGGANTEAFFGQGTRLTVV.

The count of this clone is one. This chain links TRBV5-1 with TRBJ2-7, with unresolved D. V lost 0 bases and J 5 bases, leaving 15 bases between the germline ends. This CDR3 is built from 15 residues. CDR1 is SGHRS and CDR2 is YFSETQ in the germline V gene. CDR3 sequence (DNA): TGCGCCAGCAGCTTGGCCGGAGACTGGCCGGACGAGCAGTACTTC. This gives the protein CASSLAGDWPDEQYF.

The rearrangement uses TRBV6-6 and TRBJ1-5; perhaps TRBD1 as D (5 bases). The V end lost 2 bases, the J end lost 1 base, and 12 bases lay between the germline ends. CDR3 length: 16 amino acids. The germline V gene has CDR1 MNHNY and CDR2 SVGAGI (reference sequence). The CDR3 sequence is CASSYVTVISNQPQHF. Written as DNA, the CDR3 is TGTGCCAGCAGTTACGTGACAGTGATCAGCAATCAGCCCCAGCATTTT.

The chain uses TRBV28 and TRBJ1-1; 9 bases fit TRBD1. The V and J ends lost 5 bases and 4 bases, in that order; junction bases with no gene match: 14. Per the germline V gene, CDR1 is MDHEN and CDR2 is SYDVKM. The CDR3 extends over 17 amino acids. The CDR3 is CASSRYRDRALCTEAFF. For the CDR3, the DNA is TGTGCCAGCAGTCGATACCGGGACAGGGCTCTATGCACTGAAGCTTTCTTT.

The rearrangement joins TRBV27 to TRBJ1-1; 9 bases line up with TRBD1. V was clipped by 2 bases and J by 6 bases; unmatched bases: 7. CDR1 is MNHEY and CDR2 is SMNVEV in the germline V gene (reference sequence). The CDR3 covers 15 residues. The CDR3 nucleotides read TGTGCCAGCAGTTTAACAGGGGGCGCTGGGGCTGAAGCTTTCTTT. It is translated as CASSLTGGAGAEAFF.

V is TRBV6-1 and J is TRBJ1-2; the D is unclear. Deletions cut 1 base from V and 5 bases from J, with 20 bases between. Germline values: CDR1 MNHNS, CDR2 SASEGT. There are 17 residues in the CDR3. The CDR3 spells CASSEGESPQKVYGYTF. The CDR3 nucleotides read TGTGCCAGCAGTGAAGGAGAATCGCCCCAGAAAGTATATGGCTACACCTTC.

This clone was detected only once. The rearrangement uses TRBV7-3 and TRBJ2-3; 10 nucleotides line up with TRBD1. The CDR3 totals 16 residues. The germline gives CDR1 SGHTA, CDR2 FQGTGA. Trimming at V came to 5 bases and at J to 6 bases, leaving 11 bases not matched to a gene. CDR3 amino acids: CASSPTGTGAWDTQYF. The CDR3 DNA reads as TGTGCCAGCAGCCCAACAGGGACAGGGGCATGGGATACGCAGTATTTT. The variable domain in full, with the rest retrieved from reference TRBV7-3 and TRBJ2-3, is GAGVSQTPSNKVTEKGKYVELRCDPISGHTALYWYRQSLGQGPEFLIYFQGTGAADDSGLPNDRFFAVRPEGSVSTLKIQRTERGDSAVYLCASSPTGTGAWDTQYFGPGTRLTVL.

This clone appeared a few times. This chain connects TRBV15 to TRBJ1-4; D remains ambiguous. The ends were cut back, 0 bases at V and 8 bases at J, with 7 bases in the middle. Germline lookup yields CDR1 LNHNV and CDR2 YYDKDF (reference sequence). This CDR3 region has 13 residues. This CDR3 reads CATSRDQKEKLFF. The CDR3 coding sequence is TGTGCCACCAGCAGAGACCAGAAGGAAAAACTGTTTTTT.

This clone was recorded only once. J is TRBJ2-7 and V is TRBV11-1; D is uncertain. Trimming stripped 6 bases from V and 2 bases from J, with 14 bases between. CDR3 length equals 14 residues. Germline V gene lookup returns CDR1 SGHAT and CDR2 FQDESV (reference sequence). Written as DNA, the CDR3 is TGTGCCAGCAGTCCGGGCAAGCAACCCTACGAGCAGTACTTC. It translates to CASSPGKQPYEQYF. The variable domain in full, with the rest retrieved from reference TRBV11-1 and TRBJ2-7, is EAEVAQSPRYKITEKSQAVAFWCDPISGHATLYWYRQILGQGPELLVQFQDESVVDDSQLPKDRFSAERLKGVDSTLKIQPAELGDSAMYLCASSPGKQPYEQYFGPGTRLTVT.

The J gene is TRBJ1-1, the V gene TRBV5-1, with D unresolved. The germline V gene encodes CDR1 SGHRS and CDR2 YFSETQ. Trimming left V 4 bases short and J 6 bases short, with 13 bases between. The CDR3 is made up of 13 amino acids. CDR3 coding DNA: TGCGCCAGCAGCGTTGGGCCGACCTCTGAAGCTTTCTTT. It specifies CASSVGPTSEAFF. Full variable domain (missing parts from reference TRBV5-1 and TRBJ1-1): KAGVTQTPRYLIKTRGQQVTLSCSPISGHRSVSWYQQTPGQGLQFLFEYFSETQRNKGNFPGRFSGRQFSNSRSEMNVSTLELGDSALYLCASSVGPTSEAFFGQGTRLTVV.

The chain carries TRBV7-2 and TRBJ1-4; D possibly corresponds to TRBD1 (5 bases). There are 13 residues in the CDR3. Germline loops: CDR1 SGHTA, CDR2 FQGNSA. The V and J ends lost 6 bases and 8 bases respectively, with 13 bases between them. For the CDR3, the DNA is TGTGCCAGCAGAGGTAACGAGGGGGAAAAACTGTTTTTT. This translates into CASRGNEGEKLFF.

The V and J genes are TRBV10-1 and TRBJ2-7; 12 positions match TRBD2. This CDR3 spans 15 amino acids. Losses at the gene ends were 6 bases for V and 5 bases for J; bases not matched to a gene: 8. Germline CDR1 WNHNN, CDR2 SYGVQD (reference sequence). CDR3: CASSRQLAGGNEQYF. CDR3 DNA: TGCGCCAGCAGCAGACAACTAGCGGGGGGTAACGAGCAGTACTTC.

CDR3 in amino acids: CASSPTPPYGYTF. The CDR3 bases are TGTGCCAGCTCACCTACCCCGCCTTATGGCTACACCTTC. This chain connects TRBV18 to TRBJ1-2; D is uncertain. The CDR3 loop spans 13 amino acids. V gave up 3 bases and J gave up 5 bases, with 10 bases separating them. Per the germline V gene, CDR1 is KGHSH and CDR2 is LQKENI.

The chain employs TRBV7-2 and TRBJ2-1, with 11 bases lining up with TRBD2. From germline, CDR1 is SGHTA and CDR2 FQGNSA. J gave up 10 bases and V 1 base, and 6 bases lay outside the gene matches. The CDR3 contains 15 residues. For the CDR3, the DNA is TGTGCCAGCAGCTTAGTTAGCGGGGGGGCAGTAGAGCAGTTCTTC. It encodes CASSLVSGGAVEQFF.

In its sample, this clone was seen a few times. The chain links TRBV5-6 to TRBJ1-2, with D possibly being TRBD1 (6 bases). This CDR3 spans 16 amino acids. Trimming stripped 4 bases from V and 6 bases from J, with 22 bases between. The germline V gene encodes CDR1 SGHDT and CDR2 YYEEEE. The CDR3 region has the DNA TGTGCCAGCAGCGCGCAACGACGCGGGACAATCGATGGCTACACCTTC. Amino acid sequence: CASSAQRRGTIDGYTF.

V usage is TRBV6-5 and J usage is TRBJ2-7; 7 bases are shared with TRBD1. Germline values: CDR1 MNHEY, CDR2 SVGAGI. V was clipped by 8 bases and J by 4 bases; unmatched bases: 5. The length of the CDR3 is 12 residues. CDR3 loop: CASGQAIYEQYF. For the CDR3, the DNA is TGTGCCAGCGGACAGGCGATTTACGAGCAGTACTTC.

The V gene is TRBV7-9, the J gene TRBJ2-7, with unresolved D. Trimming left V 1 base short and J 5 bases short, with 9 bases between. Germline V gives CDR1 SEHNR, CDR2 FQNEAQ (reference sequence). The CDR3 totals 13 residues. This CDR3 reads CASSLGTVDEQYF. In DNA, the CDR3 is TGTGCCAGCAGCTTAGGGACGGTTGACGAGCAGTACTTC. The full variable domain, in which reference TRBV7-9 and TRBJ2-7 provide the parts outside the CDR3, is DTGVSQNPRHKITKRGQNVTFRCDPISEHNRLYWYRQTLGQGPEFLTYFQNEAQLEKSRLLSDRFSAERPKGSFSTLEIQRTEQGDSAMYLCASSLGTVDEQYFGPGTRLTVT.

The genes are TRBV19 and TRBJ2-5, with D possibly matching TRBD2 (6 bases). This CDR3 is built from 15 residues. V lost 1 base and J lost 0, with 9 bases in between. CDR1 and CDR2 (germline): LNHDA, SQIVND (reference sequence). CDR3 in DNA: TGTGCCAGTAGTATAGTCGGAGGGTACCAAGAGACCCAGTACTTC. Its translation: CASSIVGGYQETQYF.

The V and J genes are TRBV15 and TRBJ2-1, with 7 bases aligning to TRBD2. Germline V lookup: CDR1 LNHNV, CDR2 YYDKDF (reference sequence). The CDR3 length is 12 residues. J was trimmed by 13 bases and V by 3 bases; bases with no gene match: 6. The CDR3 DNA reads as TGTGCCACCAGCAGGATGGGGGGGGTACAGTTCTTC. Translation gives CATSRMGGVQFF.

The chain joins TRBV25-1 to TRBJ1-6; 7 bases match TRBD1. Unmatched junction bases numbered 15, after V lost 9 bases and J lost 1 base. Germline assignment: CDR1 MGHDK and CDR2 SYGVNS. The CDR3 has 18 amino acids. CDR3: CARTVTHRQGSYNSPLHF. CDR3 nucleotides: TGTGCCAGGACGGTTACCCACCGACAGGGATCCTATAATTCACCCCTCCACTTT.

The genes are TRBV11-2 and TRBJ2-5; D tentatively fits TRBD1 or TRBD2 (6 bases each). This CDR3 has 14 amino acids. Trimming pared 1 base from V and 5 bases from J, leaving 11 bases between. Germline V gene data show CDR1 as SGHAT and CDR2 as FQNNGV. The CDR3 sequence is CASSLAGAWETQYF. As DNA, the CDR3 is TGTGCCAGCAGCTTAGCGGGGGCGTGGGAGACCCAGTACTTC.